This is a list of T cell receptor beta chains from one sample in a study of cytomegalovirus exposure and HLA in healthy donors. Here immunoSEQ multiplex PCR was the method, and the copy in TCRdb shows in-frame clones only, minus some. The table includes 150,000 to 200,000 clones, about four fifths detected once. Source material: PBMCs. The receptors were gathered from a man aged 18 to 35 in good health and CMV-seronegative. Both conserved end residues are part of each CDR3. Fields, in order: CDR3 DNA, CDR3 protein, J gene, V gene, clone size, D gene. A D gene is named only where the DNA matches it firmly. The size of a clone is reported for some rows only, either as once, few or many, or as a class for expanded clones.

CDR3 DNA: TGTGCCAGCAGTGCCGCCGCGGGGGGATCCTACGAGCAGTACTTC
CDR3 protein: CASSAAAGGSYEQYF
J gene: TRBJ2-7
V gene: TRBV27
clone size: NA
D gene: TRBD2

CDR3 DNA: TGTGCTAGTGGTTTGGTGGACGTAGGAGGGGGCCTTTCTCAAGAGACCCAGTACTTC
CDR3 protein: CASGLVDVGGGLSQETQYF
J gene: TRBJ2-5
V gene: TRBV12-5
clone size: NA
D gene: NA

CDR3 DNA: TGTGCCAGCAACTCAGGGGGCGCAGACTATGGCTACACCTTC
CDR3 protein: CASNSGGADYGYTF
J gene: TRBJ1-2
V gene: TRBV6-5
clone size: NA
D gene: TRBD1

CDR3 DNA: TGTGCCAGCAGTTTATCAGGGAGGCATTCACCCCTCCACTTT
CDR3 protein: CASSLSGRHSPLHF
J gene: TRBJ1-6
V gene: TRBV27
clone size: few
D gene: NA

CDR3 DNA: TGTGCCAGTAGTATTAACAGGCCCCGCAATCAGCCCCAGCATTTT
CDR3 protein: CASSINRPRNQPQHF
J gene: TRBJ1-5
V gene: TRBV19
clone size: NA
D gene: NA

CDR3 DNA: TGTGCCAGCTCACCAACTAGCGGCTCAGATACGCAGTATTTT
CDR3 protein: CASSPTSGSDTQYF
J gene: TRBJ2-3
V gene: TRBV18
clone size: NA
D gene: TRBD2

CDR3 DNA: TGTGCCAGACCCCCTCAAGGACAGCACTCCTACGAGCAGTACTTC
CDR3 protein: CARPPQGQHSYEQYF
J gene: TRBJ2-7
V gene: TRBV6-1
clone size: few
D gene: NA

CDR3 DNA: TGTGCCAGCAGCTTGGACATCCCTGGGGCCAACGTCCTGACTTTC
CDR3 protein: CASSLDIPGANVLTF
J gene: TRBJ2-6
V gene: TRBV5-8
clone size: few
D gene: NA

CDR3 DNA: TGTGCCAGCTCGGAACAGGGGGGGACTGAAGCTTTCTTT
CDR3 protein: CASSEQGGTEAFF
J gene: TRBJ1-1
V gene: TRBV18
clone size: NA
D gene: TRBD1

CDR3 DNA: TGTGCCAGCAGTGAGACCCCGGGAAATGAGCAGTTCTTC
CDR3 protein: CASSETPGNEQFF
J gene: TRBJ2-1
V gene: TRBV6-1
clone size: NA
D gene: NA

CDR3 DNA: TGTGCCAGCAGCCAAGGTTTAGGGGACTACAATGAGCAGTTCTTC
CDR3 protein: CASSQGLGDYNEQFF
J gene: TRBJ2-1
V gene: TRBV14
clone size: NA
D gene: NA

CDR3 DNA: TGTGCCAGCAGTGTGAGGTCGCCGAACACCGGGGAGCTGTTTTTT
CDR3 protein: CASSVRSPNTGELFF
J gene: TRBJ2-2
V gene: TRBV25-1
clone size: NA
D gene: NA

CDR3 DNA: TGTGCCAGCAGCGGGGACAGGGATCAAGAGACCCAGTACTTC
CDR3 protein: CASSGDRDQETQYF
J gene: TRBJ2-5
V gene: TRBV9
clone size: NA
D gene: TRBD1

CDR3 DNA: TGCAGCGTTGAGGGACAGGGGGCAAACGAGCAGTACTTC
CDR3 protein: CSVEGQGANEQYF
J gene: TRBJ2-7
V gene: TRBV29-1
clone size: NA
D gene: TRBD1

CDR3 DNA: TGTGCCAGCAGCTTGAGCGGGGGGGCCTACAATGAGCAGTTCTTC
CDR3 protein: CASSLSGGAYNEQFF
J gene: TRBJ2-1
V gene: TRBV5-4
clone size: NA
D gene: TRBD2

CDR3 DNA: TGTGCCAGAACTCTGGTAATCTACGAGCAGTACTTC
CDR3 protein: CARTLVIYEQYF
J gene: TRBJ2-7
V gene: TRBV6-1
clone size: NA
D gene: NA

CDR3 DNA: TGTGCCAGCAGCTTAGTGACAGGGGAAGATAATTCACCCCTCCACTTT
CDR3 protein: CASSLVTGEDNSPLHF
J gene: TRBJ1-6
V gene: TRBV7-8
clone size: NA
D gene: TRBD1

CDR3 DNA: TGTGCCAGCAGTTACTCGGGGACAGGGTACTATGGCTACACCTTC
CDR3 protein: CASSYSGTGYYGYTF
J gene: TRBJ1-2
V gene: TRBV6-5
clone size: NA
D gene: TRBD1

CDR3 DNA: TGTGCCAGCTCACGAACAGGGAGTAGCTACGAGCAGTACTTC
CDR3 protein: CASSRTGSSYEQYF
J gene: TRBJ2-7
V gene: TRBV18
clone size: NA
D gene: NA

CDR3 DNA: TGCAGTGCTACCCCGTCAGGTACCCAGTACTTC
CDR3 protein: CSATPSGTQYF
J gene: TRBJ2-5
V gene: TRBV20-1
clone size: NA
D gene: NA

CDR3 DNA: TGTGCCAGCTACTCCTTACGAGGTGGCGAGCAGTTCTTC
CDR3 protein: CASYSLRGGEQFF
J gene: TRBJ2-1
V gene: TRBV2
clone size: NA
D gene: NA

CDR3 DNA: TGTGCCAGCTCACCACCGTTTACAGGGGGCCTAGGACCCTCTGGAAACACCATATATTTT
CDR3 protein: CASSPPFTGGLGPSGNTIYF
J gene: TRBJ1-3
V gene: TRBV18
clone size: NA
D gene: TRBD1

CDR3 DNA: TGTGCCAGCAGTGTGTCAGGGGAGAGGGATGAAGCTTTCTTT
CDR3 protein: CASSVSGERDEAFF
J gene: TRBJ1-1
V gene: TRBV2
clone size: few
D gene: NA